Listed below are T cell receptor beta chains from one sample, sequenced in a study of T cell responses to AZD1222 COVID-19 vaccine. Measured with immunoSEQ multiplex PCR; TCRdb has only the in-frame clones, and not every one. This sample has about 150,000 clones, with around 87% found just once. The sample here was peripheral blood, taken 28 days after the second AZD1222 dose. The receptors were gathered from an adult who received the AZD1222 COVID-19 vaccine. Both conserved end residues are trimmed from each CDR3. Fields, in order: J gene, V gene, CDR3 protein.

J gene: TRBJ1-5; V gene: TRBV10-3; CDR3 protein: AISDPDYGSNQPQH
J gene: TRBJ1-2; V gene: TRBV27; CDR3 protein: ASSLGLGQGGYT
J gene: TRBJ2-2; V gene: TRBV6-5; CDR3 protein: ASRPRGEATGELF
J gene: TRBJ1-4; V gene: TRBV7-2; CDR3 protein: ASSFIGDTNEKLF
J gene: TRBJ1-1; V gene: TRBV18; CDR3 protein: ASSLRESTEAF
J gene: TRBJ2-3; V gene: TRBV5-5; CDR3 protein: ASSLAPGTDTQY
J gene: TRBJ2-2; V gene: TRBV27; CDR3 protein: ASSRLQGGSNGELF
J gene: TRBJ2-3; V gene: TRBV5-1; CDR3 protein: ASSSGLAGTGYTQY
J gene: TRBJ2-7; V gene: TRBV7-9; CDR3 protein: ASSLDPGSPSQYYEQY
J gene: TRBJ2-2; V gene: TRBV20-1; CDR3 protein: SASGAGDGTGELF
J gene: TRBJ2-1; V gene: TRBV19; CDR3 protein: ASSMLAGPYNEQF
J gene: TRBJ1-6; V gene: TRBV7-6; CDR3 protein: ASSPASPTGTANNSPLH
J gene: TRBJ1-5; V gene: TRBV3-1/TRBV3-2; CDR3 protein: ASSQAVKGRTSVSNQPQH
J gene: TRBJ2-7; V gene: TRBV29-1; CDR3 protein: SFQRRGSYEQY
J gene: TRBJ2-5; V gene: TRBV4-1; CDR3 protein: ASSHPRSGTQETQY
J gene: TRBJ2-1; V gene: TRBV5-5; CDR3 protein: ASSLGRQYNEQF
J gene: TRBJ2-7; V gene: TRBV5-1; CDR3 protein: ASSLGYSYEQY
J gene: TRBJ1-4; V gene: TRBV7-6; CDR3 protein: ASSLTTGRTGNEKLF
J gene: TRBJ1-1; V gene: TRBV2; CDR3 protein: ASTSQTGTRCF
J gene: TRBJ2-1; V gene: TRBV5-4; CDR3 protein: ASSLGGTSGRANNEQF
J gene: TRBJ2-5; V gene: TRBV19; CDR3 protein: ASSIRRLAGGSETQY
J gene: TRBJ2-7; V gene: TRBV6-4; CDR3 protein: ASNGQRLVEQY
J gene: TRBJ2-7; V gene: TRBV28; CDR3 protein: ASSPRRGDEQY
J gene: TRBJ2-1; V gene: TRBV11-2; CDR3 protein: ASSLGGRTNNEQF
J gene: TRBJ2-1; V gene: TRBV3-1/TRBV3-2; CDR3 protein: ASSPGTSGDLPPSSYNEQF
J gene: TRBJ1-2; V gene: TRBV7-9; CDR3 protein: ASSRQHYGYT
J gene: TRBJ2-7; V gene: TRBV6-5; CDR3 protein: ATKREGQSYEQY
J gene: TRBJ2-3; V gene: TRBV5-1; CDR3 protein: ASSLGGESTQY
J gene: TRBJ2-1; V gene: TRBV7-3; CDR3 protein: ASSYVRSGSYNEQF
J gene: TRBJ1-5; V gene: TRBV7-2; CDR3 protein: ASSLDSTGRRH
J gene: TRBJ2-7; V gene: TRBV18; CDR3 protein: ASSPRTGLDEQY
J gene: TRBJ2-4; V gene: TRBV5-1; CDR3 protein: ASSLGTLAKNIQY
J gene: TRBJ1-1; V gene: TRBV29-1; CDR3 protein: SVAETEAF
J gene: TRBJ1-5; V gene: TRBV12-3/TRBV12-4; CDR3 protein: ASKVASNQPQH
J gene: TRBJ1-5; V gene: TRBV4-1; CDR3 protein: ASSQEVDQPQH